The 21 T cell receptor beta chains below were found in one sample sequenced in a study of blood T cell repertoires in COVID-19. The protocol was immunoSEQ multiplex PCR, while the TCRdb copy is restricted to in-frame clones and leaves out a portion. The sample consists of about 270,000 clones, over 75% of them appearing once. The sample taken for sequencing was peripheral blood. These receptors came from a woman aged 70-85 years with acute or convalescent COVID-19.

This chain uses TRBV29-1 with TRBJ1-1; D might be TRBD1 (5 bases). The CDR3 covers 13 residues. Per germline, CDR1 SQVTM and CDR2 ANQGSEA. Trimming took off 6 bases at V and 4 bases at J, with 15 bases between the two ends. The chain's CDR3 is CSVSQGEGTEAFF. CDR3 coding DNA: TGCAGCGTCTCGCAAGGGGAGGGCACTGAAGCTTTCTTT. The variable domain in full, completed from reference TRBV29-1 and TRBJ1-1, reads SAVISQKPSRDICQRGTSLTIQCQVDSQVTMMFWYRQQPGQSLTLIATANQGSEATYESGFVIDKFPISRPNLTFSTLTVSNMSPEDSSIYLCSVSQGEGTEAFFGQGTRLTVV.

The gene calls are TRBV7-8 and TRBJ2-7; 7 bases line up with TRBD1. The CDR3 spans 17 residues. Trimming removed 2 bases from V and 4 bases from J; junction bases left unmatched: 14. In germline, CDR1 is SGHVS, CDR2 FQNEAQ. CDR3 nucleotides: TGTGCCAGCAGCTTAAATCTGGACAGGCGACTTAAGTACGAGCAGTACTTC. Its translation: CASSLNLDRRLKYEQYF.

This rearrangement joins TRBV12-3 or TRBV12-4 to TRBJ1-1; the D is unclear. The length of the CDR3 is 13 residues. Deletions cut 8 bases from V and 0 bases from J, with 10 bases between. The CDR3: CASFLLLNTEAFF. CDR3 nucleotides: TGTGCCAGCTTCCTTCTACTGAACACTGAAGCTTTCTTT.

This clone has only a few counts. The chain is built from TRBV5-1 and TRBJ1-1; D gene unclear. Germline V gene sequence: CDR1 SGHRS, CDR2 YFSETQ. The V gene lost 2 bases and the J gene lost 2 bases, with 13 bases spanning the gap. There are 15 residues in the CDR3. CDR3 sequence reads: CASSFGVSGNTEAFF. CDR3 DNA: TGCGCCAGCAGCTTCGGGGTATCAGGTAACACTGAAGCTTTCTTT.

The chain joins TRBV6-6 to TRBJ2-1; 7 bases align to TRBD1. There are 13 residues in the CDR3. Germline lookup yields CDR1 MNHNY and CDR2 SVGAGI (reference sequence). J lost 4 bases, V lost 6 bases, and 3 bases had no gene match. CDR3 in amino acids: CASRPGGYNEQFF. CDR3 coding DNA: TGTGCCAGCAGGCCAGGGGGTTACAATGAGCAGTTCTTC.

The V gene is TRBV7-6, the J gene TRBJ2-1; TRBD2 matches 8 bases. V shed 3 bases and J 2 bases; nucleotides not matched to a gene: 3. This CDR3 has 15 residues. Germline lookup yields CDR1 SGHVS and CDR2 FNYEAQ. Here the CDR3 DNA reads TGTGCCAGCAGCTTTTCGGGGGGGCCCTACAATGAGCAGTTCTTC. It specifies CASSFSGGPYNEQFF.

The chain employs TRBV5-1 and TRBJ1-2, with a possible D match to TRBD1 (5 bases). Between the trimmed V and J ends, which lost 0 bases and 3 bases, there was a span of 12 bases. The germline V gene has CDR1 SGHRS and CDR2 YFSETQ. This CDR3 is 15 amino acids long. CDR3 residues: CASSLVGGMDYGYTF. For the CDR3, the DNA is TGCGCCAGCAGCTTGGTGGGGGGTATGGACTATGGCTACACCTTC. The entire variable domain, with the rest obtained from reference TRBV5-1 and TRBJ1-2, is as follows: KAGVTQTPRYLIKTRGQQVTLSCSPISGHRSVSWYQQTPGQGLQFLFEYFSETQRNKGNFPGRFSGRQFSNSRSEMNVSTLELGDSALYLCASSLVGGMDYGYTFGSGTRLTVV.

The gene calls are TRBV5-1 and TRBJ1-2; 7 bases map to TRBD1. The CDR3 has 14 residues. J lost 8 bases, V lost 4 bases, and 11 bases had no gene match. Per germline, CDR1 SGHRS and CDR2 YFSETQ. CDR3 DNA: TGCGCCAGCAGCGTGGGGGACGGGACAGACGGCTACACCTTC. The encoded protein is CASSVGDGTDGYTF.

This clone was counted only a few times. This chain connects TRBV2 to TRBJ1-2; D gene ambiguous. The V end was cut by 5 bases, the J end by 5 bases, with 6 bases between. The CDR3 length is 11 residues. Germline CDR1 SNHLY, CDR2 FYNNEI. CDR3 protein: CASSQEYGYTF. For the CDR3, the DNA is TGTGCCAGCAGTCAGGAATATGGCTACACCTTC.

A few counts support this clone. The chain joins TRBV27 to TRBJ1-1; TRBD1 is a possible D gene (5 bases). Trimming cost V 2 bases and J 11 bases, with 18 bases left between them. The CDR3 contains 14 residues. Germline V gene data show CDR1 as MNHEY and CDR2 as SMNVEV (reference sequence). This CDR3 reads CASSLQPQVPGAFF. The CDR3 region has the DNA TGTGCCAGCAGTTTACAGCCACAGGTGCCCGGGGCTTTCTTT.

This rearrangement joins TRBV12-3 or TRBV12-4 to TRBJ1-2; TRBD1 matches at 8 bases. CDR3 size: 13 residues. The J segment lost 7 bases and the V segment lost 6 bases, leaving 7 bases of the junction unmatched. The CDR3 sequence: CASSWTGKRGYTF. The CDR3 nucleotides are TGTGCCAGCAGCTGGACAGGGAAGCGTGGCTACACCTTC.

The gene calls are TRBV19 and TRBJ2-3; 15 nucleotides agree with TRBD2. Germline V CDR1 and CDR2: LNHDA, SQIVND (reference sequence). CDR3 length: 20 residues. V shed 2 bases, J shed 8 bases, and the junction held 17 bases outside the gene matches. The CDR3 DNA is TGTGCCAGTAGTATAAGTAGGGGACTAGCGGGGGGCCTTCGTTCAGGTACGCAGTATTTT. Its translation is CASSISRGLAGGLRSGTQYF.

J is TRBJ2-5 and V is TRBV5-4; the match to TRBD2 covers 11 bases. The CDR3 extends over 18 amino acids. CDR1 is SGHNT and CDR2 is YYREEE in the germline V gene (reference sequence). V lost 0 bases and J lost 2; bases outside the gene matches: 9. CDR3 nucleotides: TGTGCCAGCAGCTTGGTGGGTTTGCTAGCGGGGGGACAAGAGACCCAGTACTTC. It specifies CASSLVGLLAGGQETQYF.

In this sample, this clone turned up once. The genes are TRBV21-1 and TRBJ2-1; the table's D call TRBD2 went unverified against the DNA. TRBV21-1 is given as a pseudogene. The CDR3 is 16 amino acids. CDR3 sequence: CASSDELRDAPNEQFF. CDR3 sequence (DNA): TGTGCCAGCAGCGATGAGTTGCGGGACGCCCCCAATGAGCAGTTCTTC.

In the case of this clone: This sample also contains other DNA sequences that code for the same CDR3. The V call is TRBV11-3, the J call TRBJ2-3; D perhaps matches TRBD1 (6 bases). The CDR3 sequence is 13 residues long. Trimming removed 5 bases at V and 1 base at J, with 7 bases between. Germline CDR1 is SGHNT and CDR2 is YENEEA. CDR3 DNA sequence: TGTGCCAGCAGCCGACAGGGCACAGATACGCAGTATTTT. This codes for CASSRQGTDTQYF. The full variable domain, its missing parts supplied by reference TRBV11-3 and TRBJ2-3, is EAGVVQSPRYKIIEKKQPVAFWCNPISGHNTLYWYLQNLGQGPELLIRYENEEAVDDSQLPKDRFSAERLKGVDSTLKIQPAELGDSAVYLCASSRQGTDTQYFGPGTRLTVL.

V is TRBV3-1 (or the pseudogene TRBV3-2) and J is TRBJ2-5; 7 bases line up with TRBD2. With 6 bases clipped from V and 6 bases from J, the junction kept 7 bases outside the gene matches. CDR1 is LGHDT, CDR2 YNNKEL, per germline (reference sequence). This CDR3 region has 13 residues. The CDR3 protein is CASSSYSGQTQYF. Written as DNA, the CDR3 is TGTGCCAGCAGTTCCTATAGCGGGCAGACCCAGTACTTC.

This chain uses TRBV18 with TRBJ2-3; D uncertain. The CDR3 spans 15 residues. Deletions cut 3 bases from V and 2 bases from J, with 12 bases between. The germline gives CDR1 KGHSH, CDR2 LQKENI. CDR3 DNA sequence: TGTGCCAGCTCACCGAGGATTCCCAACACAGATACGCAGTATTTT. It specifies CASSPRIPNTDTQYF.

A word on this clone: Additional DNA sequences in this sample encode the identical CDR3. V and J are TRBV3-1 (or the pseudogene TRBV3-2) and TRBJ1-1; 7 positions agree with TRBD1. Germline V lookup: CDR1 LGHDT, CDR2 YNNKEL (reference sequence). The V gene end was trimmed by 4 bases and the J gene end by 2 bases; junction bases not matched to a gene: 1. The CDR3 length is 13 residues. In DNA, the CDR3 is TGTGCCAGCAGCCGACAGGGAAACACTGAAGCTTTCTTT. This codes for CASSRQGNTEAFF.

The chain joins TRBV2 to TRBJ2-5, with D maybe TRBD1 (5 bases). This CDR3 is 14 amino acids long. The ends were cut back, 1 base at V and 7 bases at J, with 13 bases in the middle. Germline V gene lookup returns CDR1 SNHLY and CDR2 FYNNEI. The CDR3 DNA sequence: TGTGCCAGCAGTGAAGGGCAGGGCGCCGGGACCCAGTACTTC. Residues: CASSEGQGAGTQYF.

The V call is TRBV18, the J call TRBJ1-1; tentatively, D is TRBD1 (6 bases). CDR3 length: 14 residues. The V gene lost 5 bases and the J gene lost 1 base, with 11 bases spanning the gap. Germline values: CDR1 KGHSH, CDR2 LQKENI. This CDR3 is CASSSLGGNTEAFF. In DNA form, the CDR3 reads TGTGCCAGCTCATCGTTAGGGGGGAACACTGAAGCTTTCTTT.

V is TRBV6-5 and J is TRBJ1-6; no reliable D call. CDR1 is MNHEY, CDR2 SVGAGI, per germline. The CDR3 is 14 residues long. With 6 bases removed from V and 6 bases from J, the gap between germline ends came to 12 bases. CDR3 coding DNA: TGTGCCAGCAGAGTCGACACCTCTAATTCACCCCTCCACTTT. Translation gives CASRVDTSNSPLHF.